The 9 T cell receptor beta chains reported below all come from one sample, sequenced in a study of blood T cell repertoires in COVID-19. Method: immunoSEQ multiplex PCR; TCRdb's copy keeps in-frame clones and lacks some. This sample has under 300,000 clones, with over 75% found just once. Sequenced input: peripheral blood. Receptors originate from a woman aged 65 to 85 with acute or convalescent COVID-19.

This chain uses TRBV18 with TRBJ2-5, with TRBD1 as a possible D gene (5 bases). V lost 1 base and J lost 5, with 14 bases in between. Germline V lookup: CDR1 KGHSH, CDR2 LQKENI. The CDR3 totals 15 residues. Here the CDR3 DNA reads TGTGCCAGCTCACCACGCGTGGGGCCGGAGGAGACCCAGTACTTC. It codes for CASSPRVGPEETQYF.

As regards this clone: The same CDR3 can be traced to other DNA sequences in this sample. The chain combines TRBV24-1 with TRBJ1-2, with TRBD1 matching over 8 bases. The trim removed 7 bases at V and 7 bases at J, leaving 7 bases unmatched. The length of the CDR3 is 13 residues. Germline CDR1 is KGHDR and CDR2 is SFDVKD. The CDR3, as DNA: TGTGCCACCAGCCCGACAGGGACAGGTGGCTACACCTTC. It codes for CATSPTGTGGYTF.

Of note for this clone: The same CDR3 also results from other DNA sequences found in this sample. The chain has TRBV5-1 and TRBJ1-4; no clear D gene. In germline, CDR1 is SGHRS, CDR2 YFSETQ. V lost 0 bases to trimming and J lost 0 bases, with 9 bases between them. The CDR3 covers 16 residues. CDR3: CASSLAGHATNEKLFF. CDR3 nucleotide sequence: TGCGCCAGCAGCTTGGCGGGTCACGCAACTAATGAAAAACTGTTTTTT.

The chain's CDR3 is CASSAAGAPTDTQYF. The CDR3, as DNA: TGTGCCAGCAGCGCAGCGGGGGCCCCCACAGATACGCAGTATTTT. V gene TRBV9 combines with J gene TRBJ2-3; TRBD2 matches 8 bases. Germline CDR1 reads SGDLS; CDR2 reads YYNGEE. V lost 3 bases, J lost 2 bases, and 5 bases stayed unmatched. The CDR3 contains 15 residues.

Regarding this clone: The junction departs from germline at one end; a sequencing error may be responsible. The gene calls are TRBV2 and TRBJ1-1; D is perhaps TRBD1 (5 bases). The CDR3 consists of 13 residues. CDR1 SNHLY and CDR2 FYNNEI come from the germline V gene. In DNA form, the CDR3 reads TGTGCCAGCAGAGAAGGACATAACACTGAAGCTTTCTTT. Encoded protein: CASREGHNTEAFF.

The chain combines TRBV7-3 with TRBJ1-1; possibly TRBD1 for D (5 bases). The CDR3 is made up of 14 amino acids. Germline CDR1 and CDR2: SGHTA and FQGTGA. V lost 2 bases and J 2 bases, leaving 9 bases between the germline ends. The chain's CDR3 is CASSLGGVNTEAFF. The CDR3 DNA reads TGTGCCAGCAGCTTAGGGGGGGTAAACACTGAAGCTTTCTTT.

The genes are TRBV6-2 or TRBV6-3 and TRBJ2-3, with TRBD2 matching 10 bases. Germline assignment: CDR1 MNHEY and CDR2 SVGEGT. The CDR3 sequence is 14 residues long. Trimming removed 2 bases from V and 6 bases from J; junction bases left unmatched: 2. CDR3: CASSYGTSVDTQYF. CDR3 nucleotides: TGTGCCAGCAGTTACGGGACTAGCGTGGATACGCAGTATTTT.

The chain combines TRBV7-2 with TRBJ2-4, with TRBD2 matching over 7 bases. V shed 1 base and J 1 base; nucleotides not matched to a gene: 10. Germline V CDR1 and CDR2: SGHTA, FQGNSA. The CDR3 is made up of 18 amino acids. CDR3 sequence: CASSLGLRRGTAKNIQYF. The CDR3 DNA sequence: TGTGCCAGCAGCTTAGGTCTTAGGCGGGGGACTGCCAAAAACATTCAGTACTTC.

This sequence joins TRBV29-1 and TRBJ2-1; possibly TRBD1 for D (6 bases). CDR3 length: 11 amino acids. Trimming took off 6 bases at V and 10 bases at J, with 13 bases between the two ends. CDR1 SQVTM and CDR2 ANQGSEA come from the germline V gene. This chain's CDR3 is CSVALQGEQFF. The CDR3 coding sequence is TGCAGCGTCGCTCTACAGGGCGAGCAGTTCTTC.